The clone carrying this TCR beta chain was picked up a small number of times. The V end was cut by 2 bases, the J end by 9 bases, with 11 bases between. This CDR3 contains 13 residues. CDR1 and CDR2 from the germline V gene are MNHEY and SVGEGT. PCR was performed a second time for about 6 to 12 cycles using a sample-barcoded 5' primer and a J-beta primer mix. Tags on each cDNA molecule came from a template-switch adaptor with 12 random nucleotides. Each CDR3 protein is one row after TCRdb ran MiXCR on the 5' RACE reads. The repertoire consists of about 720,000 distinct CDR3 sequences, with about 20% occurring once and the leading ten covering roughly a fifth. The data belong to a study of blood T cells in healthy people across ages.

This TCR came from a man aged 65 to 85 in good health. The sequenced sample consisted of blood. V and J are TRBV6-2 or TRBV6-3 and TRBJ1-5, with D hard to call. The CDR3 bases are TGTGCCAGCAGTTACGTTGGCGGAGGGCCCCAGCATTTT. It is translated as CASSYVGGGPQHF.